The T cell receptor (beta chain) under discussion was sequenced for a study of Ad26.COV2.S vaccination and SARS-CoV-2 variants. Study-wide results and caveats: The TCR-based breadth and depth measures might underestimate overall T cell responses. Substantial post-vaccination breadth of spike-specific CD8+ and CD4+ T cell responses was reported.

Assay: immunoSEQ multiplex PCR; the TCRdb copy retains only in-frame clones and omits some. The sample lists tens of thousands of clones, about 80% occurring once. Turning to this clone: Its antigen is undetermined.

Per germline, CDR1 MDHEN and CDR2 SYDVKM. Trimming cost V 1 base and J 4 bases, with 12 bases left between them. The CDR3 is 15 amino acids. The specimen was peripheral blood, collected after recovery from COVID-19. The sequence derives from a human donor who had recovered from COVID-19. The chain combines TRBV28 with TRBJ2-3; D possibly corresponds to TRBD1 (6 bases). The CDR3 loop is CASSLSGQTADTQYF. CDR3 in DNA: TGTGCCAGCAGTTTATCCGGACAGACGGCAGATACGCAGTATTTT.